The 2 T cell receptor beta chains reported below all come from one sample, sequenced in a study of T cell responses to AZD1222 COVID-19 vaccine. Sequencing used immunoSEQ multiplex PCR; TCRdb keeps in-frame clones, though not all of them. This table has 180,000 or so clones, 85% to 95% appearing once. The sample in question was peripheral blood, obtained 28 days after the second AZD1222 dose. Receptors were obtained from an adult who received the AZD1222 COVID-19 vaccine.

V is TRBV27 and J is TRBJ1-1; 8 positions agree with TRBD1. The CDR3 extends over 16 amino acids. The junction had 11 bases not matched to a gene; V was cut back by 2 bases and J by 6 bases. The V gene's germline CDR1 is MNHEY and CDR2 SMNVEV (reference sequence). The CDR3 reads CASSLADRGRGSEAFF. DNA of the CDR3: TGTGCCAGCAGTTTAGCCGACAGGGGCCGTGGTTCTGAAGCTTTCTTT.

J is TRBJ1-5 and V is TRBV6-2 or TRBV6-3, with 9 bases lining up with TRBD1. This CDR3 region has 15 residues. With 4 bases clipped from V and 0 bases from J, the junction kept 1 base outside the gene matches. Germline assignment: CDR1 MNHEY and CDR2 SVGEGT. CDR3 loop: CASSSTGGSNQPQHF. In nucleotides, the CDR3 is TGTGCCAGCAGTTCGACAGGGGGTAGCAATCAGCCCCAGCATTTT.